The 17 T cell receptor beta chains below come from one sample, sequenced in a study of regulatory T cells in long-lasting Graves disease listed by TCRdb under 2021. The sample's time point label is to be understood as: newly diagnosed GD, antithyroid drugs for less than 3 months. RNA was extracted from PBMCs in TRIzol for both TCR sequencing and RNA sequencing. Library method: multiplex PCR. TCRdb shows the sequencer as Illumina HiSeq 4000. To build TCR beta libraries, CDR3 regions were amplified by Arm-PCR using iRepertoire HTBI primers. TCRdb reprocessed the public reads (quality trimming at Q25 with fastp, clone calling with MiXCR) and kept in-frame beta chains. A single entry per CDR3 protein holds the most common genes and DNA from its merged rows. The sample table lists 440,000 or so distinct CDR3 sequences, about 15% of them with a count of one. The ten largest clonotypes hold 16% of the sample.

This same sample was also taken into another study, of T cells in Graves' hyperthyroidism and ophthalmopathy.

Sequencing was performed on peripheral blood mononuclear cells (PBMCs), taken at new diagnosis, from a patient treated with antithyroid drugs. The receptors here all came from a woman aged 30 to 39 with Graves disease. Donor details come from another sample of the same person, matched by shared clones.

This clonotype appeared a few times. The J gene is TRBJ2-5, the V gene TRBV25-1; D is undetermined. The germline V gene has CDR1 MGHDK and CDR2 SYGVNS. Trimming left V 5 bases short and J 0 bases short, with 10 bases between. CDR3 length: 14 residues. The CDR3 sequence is CASSPPRNQETQYF. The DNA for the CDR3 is TGTGCCAGCAGTCCCCCCCGGAACCAAGAGACCCAGTACTTC. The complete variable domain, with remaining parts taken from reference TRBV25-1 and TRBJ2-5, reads EADIYQTPRYLVIGTGKKITLECSQTMGHDKMYWYQQDPGMELHLIHYSYGVNSTEKGDLSSESTVSRIRTEHFPLTLESARPSHTSQYLCASSPPRNQETQYFGPGTRLLVL.

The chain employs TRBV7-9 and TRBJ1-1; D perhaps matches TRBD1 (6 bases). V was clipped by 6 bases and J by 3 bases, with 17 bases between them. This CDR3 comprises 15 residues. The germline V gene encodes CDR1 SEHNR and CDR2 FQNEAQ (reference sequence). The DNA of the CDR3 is TGTGCCAGCAGTAGGGGAGGGGGTACAGACACTGAAGCTTTCTTT. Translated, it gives CASSRGGGTDTEAFF.

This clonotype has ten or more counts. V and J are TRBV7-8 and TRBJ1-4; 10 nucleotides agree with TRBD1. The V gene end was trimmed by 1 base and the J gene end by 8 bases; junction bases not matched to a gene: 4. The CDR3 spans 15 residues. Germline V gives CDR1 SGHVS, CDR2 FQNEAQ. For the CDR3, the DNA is TGTGCCAGCAGCTTAGACGACAGGGGGCGCGAAAAACTGTTTTTT. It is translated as CASSLDDRGREKLFF.

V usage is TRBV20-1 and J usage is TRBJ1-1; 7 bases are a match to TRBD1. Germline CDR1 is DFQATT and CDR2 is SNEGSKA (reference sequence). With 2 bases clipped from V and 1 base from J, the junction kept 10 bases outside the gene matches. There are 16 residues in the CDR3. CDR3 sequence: CSARRRPGTANTEAFF. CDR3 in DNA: TGCAGTGCTAGAAGGAGACCCGGGACAGCGAACACTGAAGCTTTCTTT.

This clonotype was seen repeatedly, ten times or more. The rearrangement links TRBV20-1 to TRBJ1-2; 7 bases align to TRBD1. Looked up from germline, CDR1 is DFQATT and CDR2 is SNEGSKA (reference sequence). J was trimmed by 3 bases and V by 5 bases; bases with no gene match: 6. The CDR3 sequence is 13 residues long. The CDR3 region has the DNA TGCAGTGCTCACGGACAGGCCTACTATGGCTACACCTTC. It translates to CSAHGQAYYGYTF.

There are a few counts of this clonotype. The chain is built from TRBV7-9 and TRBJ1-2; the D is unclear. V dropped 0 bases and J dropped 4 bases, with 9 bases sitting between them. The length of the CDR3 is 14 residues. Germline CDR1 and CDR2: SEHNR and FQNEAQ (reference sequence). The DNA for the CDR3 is TGTGCCAGCAGCTTAGCTCAGGACGTCTATGGCTACACCTTC. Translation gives CASSLAQDVYGYTF.

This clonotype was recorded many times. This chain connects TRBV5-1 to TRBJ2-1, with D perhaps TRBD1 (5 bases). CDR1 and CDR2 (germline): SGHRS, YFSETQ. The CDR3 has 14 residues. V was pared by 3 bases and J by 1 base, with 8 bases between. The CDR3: CASSSRVSYNEQFF. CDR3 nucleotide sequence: TGCGCCAGCAGCTCCAGGGTTTCCTACAATGAGCAGTTCTTC.

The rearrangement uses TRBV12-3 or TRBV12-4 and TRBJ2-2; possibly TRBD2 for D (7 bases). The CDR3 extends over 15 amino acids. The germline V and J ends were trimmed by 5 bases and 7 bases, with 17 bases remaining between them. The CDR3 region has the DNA TGTGCCAGCAGTCTGGGGGGGGCTGAGAGCGGGGAGCTGTTTTTT. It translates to CASSLGGAESGELFF.

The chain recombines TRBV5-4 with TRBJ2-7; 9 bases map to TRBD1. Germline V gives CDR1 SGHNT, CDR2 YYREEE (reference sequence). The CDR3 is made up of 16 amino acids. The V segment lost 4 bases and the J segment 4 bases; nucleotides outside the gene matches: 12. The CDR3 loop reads CASSPRAGQGGYEQYF. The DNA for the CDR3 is TGTGCCAGCAGCCCGAGGGCGGGACAGGGAGGTTACGAGCAGTACTTC.

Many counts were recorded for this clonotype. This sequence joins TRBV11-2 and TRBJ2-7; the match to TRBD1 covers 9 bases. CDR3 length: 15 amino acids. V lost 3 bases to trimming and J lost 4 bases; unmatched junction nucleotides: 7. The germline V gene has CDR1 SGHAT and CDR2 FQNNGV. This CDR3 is CASSFAGTGWYEQYF. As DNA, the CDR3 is TGTGCCAGCAGCTTTGCCGGGACAGGGTGGTACGAGCAGTACTTC.

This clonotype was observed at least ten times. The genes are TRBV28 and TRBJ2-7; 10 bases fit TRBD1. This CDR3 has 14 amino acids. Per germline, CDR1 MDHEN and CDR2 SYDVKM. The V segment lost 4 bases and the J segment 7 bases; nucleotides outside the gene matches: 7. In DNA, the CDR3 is TGTGCCAGCAGTTCCAGACAGGGGGCGGAGGAGCAGTACTTC. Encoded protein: CASSSRQGAEEQYF.

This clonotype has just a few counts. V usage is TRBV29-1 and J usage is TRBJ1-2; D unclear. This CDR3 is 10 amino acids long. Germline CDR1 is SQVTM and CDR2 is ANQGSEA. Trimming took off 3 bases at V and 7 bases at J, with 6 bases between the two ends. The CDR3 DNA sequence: TGCAGCGTTGATTTTGGTGGCTACACCTTC. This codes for CSVDFGGYTF.

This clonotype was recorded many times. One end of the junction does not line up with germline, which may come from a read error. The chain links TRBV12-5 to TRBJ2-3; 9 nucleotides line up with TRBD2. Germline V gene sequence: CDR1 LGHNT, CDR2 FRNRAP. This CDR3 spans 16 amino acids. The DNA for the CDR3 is TGTGCTAGTGGTTGGATGACTAGCGGTAGCACAGATGCGCAGTATTTT. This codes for CASGWMTSGSTDAQYF.

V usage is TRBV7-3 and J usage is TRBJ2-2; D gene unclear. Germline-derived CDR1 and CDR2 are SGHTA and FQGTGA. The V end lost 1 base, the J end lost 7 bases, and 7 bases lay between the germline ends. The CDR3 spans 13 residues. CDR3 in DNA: TGTGCCAGCAGCTTAAAGGGTAACGGGGAGCTGTTTTTT. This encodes CASSLKGNGELFF. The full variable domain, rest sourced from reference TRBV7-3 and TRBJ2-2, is GAGVSQTPSNKVTEKGKYVELRCDPISGHTALYWYRQSLGQGPEFLIYFQGTGAADDSGLPNDRFFAVRPEGSVSTLKIQRTERGDSAVYLCASSLKGNGELFFGEGSRLTVL.

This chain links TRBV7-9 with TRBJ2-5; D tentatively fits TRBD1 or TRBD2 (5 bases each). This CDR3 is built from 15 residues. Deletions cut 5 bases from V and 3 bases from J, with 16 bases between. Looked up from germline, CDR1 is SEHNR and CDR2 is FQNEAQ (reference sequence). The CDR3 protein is CASSAPPGPEETQYF. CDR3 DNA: TGTGCCAGCAGCGCCCCTCCGGGGCCAGAAGAGACCCAGTACTTC.

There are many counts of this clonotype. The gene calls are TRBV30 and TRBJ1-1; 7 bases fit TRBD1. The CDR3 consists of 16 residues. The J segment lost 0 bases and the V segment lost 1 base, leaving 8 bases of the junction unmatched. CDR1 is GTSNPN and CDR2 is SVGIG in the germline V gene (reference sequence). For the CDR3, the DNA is TGTGCCTGGAGTGGGGGACAGCTCATAATGAACACTGAAGCTTTCTTT. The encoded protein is CAWSGGQLIMNTEAFF.

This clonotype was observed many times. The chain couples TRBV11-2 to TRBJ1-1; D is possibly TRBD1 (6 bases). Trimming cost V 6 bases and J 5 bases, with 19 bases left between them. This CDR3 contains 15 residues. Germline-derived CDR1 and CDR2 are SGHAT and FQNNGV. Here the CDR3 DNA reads TGTGCCAGCAGTTCGACCGGGGGGCCGCGGACTGAAGCTTTCTTT. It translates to CASSSTGGPRTEAFF. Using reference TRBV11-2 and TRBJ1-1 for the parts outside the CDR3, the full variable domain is EAGVAQSPRYKIIEKRQSVAFWCNPISGHATLYWYQQILGQGPKLLIQFQNNGVVDDSQLPKDRFSAERLKGVDSTLKIQPAKLEDSAVYLCASSSTGGPRTEAFFGQGTRLTVV.